This T cell receptor (beta chain) derives from a study of T cells in localized non-small cell lung cancer. Germline V gene data show CDR1 as SEHNR and CDR2 as FQNEAQ (reference sequence). V lost 3 bases, J lost 2 bases, and 13 bases lay in between. This CDR3 spans 15 amino acids. TCRdb's copy holds only in-frame clones and misses some; the assay was immunoSEQ multiplex PCR. The sample lists fewer than 30,000 clones; roughly 84% were seen once. Turning to this clone: What it binds is unknown.

The study, taken as a whole, reports: Because sequencing included only one region (of the tumor), heterogeneity remains possible. Tumor trailed uninvolved adjacent lung in T cell clonality, which peaked there. Researchers found a median roughly 56 of the top 100 tumor clones in adjacent lung.

The chain employs TRBV7-9 and TRBJ2-5, with TRBD1 as a possible D gene (5 bases). The receptor comes from a man aged 40-75 years with stage III lung adenocarcinoma. This specimen was peripheral blood mononuclear cells, taken before any cancer treatment. CDR3 region: CASSFAGHTQETQYF. The CDR3 DNA reads TGTGCCAGCAGCTTCGCCGGACATACACAAGAGACCCAGTACTTC. Complete variable domain (other parts from reference TRBV7-9 and TRBJ2-5): DTGVSQNPRHKITKRGQNVTFRCDPISEHNRLYWYRQTLGQGPEFLTYFQNEAQLEKSRLLSDRFSAERPKGSFSTLEIQRTEQGDSAMYLCASSFAGHTQETQYFGPGTRLLVL.